The 3 T cell receptor beta chains below come from one sample, sequenced in a study of tumor-infiltrating lymphocytes in primary liver carcinoma. Taking about 18-32 mg of unsorted bulk tissue, the authors co-extracted RNA and DNA. Researchers generated TCR beta cDNA from 500 to 600 ng of total RNA, relying on a constant-region primer. Three nested multiplex PCR rounds of slightly modified ARM-PCR generated TCR beta libraries. Running 10 cycles apiece, the first two PCR rounds relied on TRBV1-TRBV30 forward primers together with a C-beta reverse primer. TCRdb recomputed calls from the multiplex PCR reads with MiXCR, one row per CDR3 protein. The profile shows about 74,000 distinct CDR3 sequences, almost 70% of them singletons. The sequenced sample was liver tumor tissue from sampling region 4. Described subset: tumor region T4, right-lateral pole. The receptors come from a man aged 35 to 55 with primary liver carcinoma and hepatitis B virus infection.

A remark on this clonotype: Because it lacks the conserved phenylalanine or tryptophan at the end, this CDR3 is likely a read error. This chain connects TRBV18 to TRBJ2-5; TRBD1 matches 9 bases. J lost 3 bases, V lost 1 base, and 3 bases had no gene match. CDR1 and CDR2 (germline): KGHSH, LQKENI. CDR3 length: 15 amino acids. CDR3 sequence reads: CASSPRGTGKETQYL. CDR3 DNA: TGTGCCAGCTCACCACGGGGGACAGGGAAAGAGACCCAGTACTTA.

Of note for this clonotype: At one end, the junction sequence differs from germline, possibly due to a read error. V is TRBV29-1 and J is TRBJ1-2; D unresolved. CDR3 size: 13 residues. CDR1 is SQVTM and CDR2 is ANQGSEA in the germline V gene. The chain's CDR3 is CSVEGGSNYDYTF. In DNA, the CDR3 is TGCAGTGTTGAAGGAGGGTCTAACTATGACTACACCTTC.

There are a few counts of this clonotype. A much more abundant neighbour one base away suggests this may be a read error. This chain joins TRBV14 and TRBJ2-5; D could derive from TRBD1 or TRBD2 (5 bases each). The V gene's germline CDR1 is SGHDN and CDR2 FVKESK. The CDR3 is 16 residues long. Here the CDR3 reads CASNQLRDPVMETQYF. The CDR3 nucleotides read TGTGCCAGCAACCAATTACGGGACCCCGTTATGGAGACCCAGTACTTC.